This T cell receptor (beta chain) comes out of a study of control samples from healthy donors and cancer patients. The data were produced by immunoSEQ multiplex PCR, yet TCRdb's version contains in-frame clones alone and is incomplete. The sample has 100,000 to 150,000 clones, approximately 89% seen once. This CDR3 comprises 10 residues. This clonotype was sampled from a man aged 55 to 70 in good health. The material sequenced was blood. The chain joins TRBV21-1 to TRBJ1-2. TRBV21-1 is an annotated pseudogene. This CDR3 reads CASRGDGYTF. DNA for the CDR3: TGTGCCAGCCGAGGGGATGGCTACACCTTC.